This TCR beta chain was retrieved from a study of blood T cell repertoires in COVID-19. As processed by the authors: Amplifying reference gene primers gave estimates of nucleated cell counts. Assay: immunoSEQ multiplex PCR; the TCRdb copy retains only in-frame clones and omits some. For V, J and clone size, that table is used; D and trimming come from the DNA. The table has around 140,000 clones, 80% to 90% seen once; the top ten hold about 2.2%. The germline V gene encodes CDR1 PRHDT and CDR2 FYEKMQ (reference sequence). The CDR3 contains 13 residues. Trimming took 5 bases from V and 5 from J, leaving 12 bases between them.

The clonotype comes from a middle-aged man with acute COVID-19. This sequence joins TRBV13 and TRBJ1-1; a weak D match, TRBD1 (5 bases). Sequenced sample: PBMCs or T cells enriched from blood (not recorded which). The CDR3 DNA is TGTGCCAGCAGCCAAATAAGGGGAACTGAAGCTTTCTTT. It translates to CASSQIRGTEAFF.